This TCR beta chain comes out of a study of shared clonotypes between healthy human individuals. Study results and limitations: A handful of donors showed sharing of approximately 5% of naive CD4 clonotypes.

Germline CDR1 MNHNY, CDR2 SVGAGI (reference sequence). Between the trimmed V and J ends, which lost 5 bases and 11 bases, there was a span of 19 bases. The CDR3 is 14 amino acids. Several immunoSEQ plates held equal portions of the genomic DNA taken from each subset. Libraries were prepared by immunoSEQ multiplex PCR; TCRdb keeps only in-frame clonotypes and omits some of them. The sample contains roughly 2 million clones, over 85% of which appear only once. On this clone: Its antigen is not known.

Naive CD8 isolation took CD45RO-negative cells positively selected for CCR7 and excluded terminally differentiated effector memory CD45RA+ cells. The sequencing sample was made of naive CD8+ T cells sorted from blood. The receptor comes from a young man in good health. J is TRBJ1-5 and V is TRBV6-6; D possibly corresponds to TRBD1 (5 bases). This CDR3 is CASSQYRIREAQHF. Here the CDR3 DNA reads TGTGCCAGCAGTCAATACCGTATCAGGGAGGCCCAGCATTTT.